This passage covers 3 T cell receptor beta chains from one sample sequenced in a study of beta chain features in type 1 diabetes. Expressed TCRB transcripts were sequenced because the entire RNA isolate underwent reverse transcription. The method was immunoSEQ multiplex PCR; TCRdb's version includes in-frame clones alone and lacks a portion of them. The sample includes about 620,000 clones, around 15% of them seen just once. Sample: naive CD4+ T cells from blood. The receptors were sampled from a man aged 18 to 35 in good health.

V usage is TRBV7-2 and J usage is TRBJ2-5, with TRBD2 identical over 10 bases. The germline gives CDR1 SGHTA, CDR2 FQGNSA. This CDR3 has 17 residues. V dropped 0 bases and J dropped 5; count of bases not matched to a gene: 9. CDR3 DNA: TGTGCCAGCAGCTTAGCGCTCCTAGCGGGAGTATGGGAGACCCAGTACTTC. Protein product: CASSLALLAGVWETQYF.

This chain links TRBV4-3 with TRBJ1-1; D may be TRBD1 (5 bases). This CDR3 comprises 15 residues. Trimming took off 3 bases at V and 3 bases at J, with 14 bases between the two ends. CDR1 is LGHNA and CDR2 is YSLEER in the germline V gene. CDR3 bases: TGCGCCAGCAGCCAGGATCTCGGGGACTACACTGAAGCTTTCTTT. It translates to CASSQDLGDYTEAFF.

V and J are TRBV29-1 and TRBJ1-2; 9 positions match TRBD1. The CDR3 sequence is 12 residues long. V shed 6 bases and J 4 bases; nucleotides not matched to a gene: 3. Germline V CDR1 and CDR2: SQVTM, ANQGSEA. The CDR3 here is CSVTGGGYGYTF. The CDR3, as DNA: TGCAGCGTGACAGGGGGAGGCTATGGCTACACCTTC.